Listed below are T cell receptor beta chains from one sample, sequenced in a study of blood T cell repertoires in COVID-19. The assay was immunoSEQ multiplex PCR, and TCRdb's table has in-frame clones only and misses some. The table lists fewer than 250,000 clones, 80% to 90% of them singletons, with about 4.1% in the top ten. Material: PBMCs or T cells enriched from blood (not recorded which). The receptors were sampled from a woman in her thirties or forties with acute COVID-19. Both conserved end residues are part of each CDR3. D genes are given only for firm matches. Clone size is given for some rows only: seen once, a few or many times, or a class if the clone is expanded.

d_gene	abundance	v_gene	j_gene	CDR3nt	CDR3aa
TRBD2	.	TRBV6-1	TRBJ2-7	TGTGCCAGCAGTGAAGCAACTAGCGGGATATACGAGCAGTACTTC	CASSEATSGIYEQYF
TRBD1	.	TRBV27	TRBJ1-3	TGTGGCTCCAGGCAGGGGGCGGGCGGAAACACCATATATTTT	CGSRQGAGGNTIYF
.	.	TRBV19	TRBJ2-1	TGTGCCAGTAGGCCTCCGGAGCGGGCTTACAATGAGCAGTTCTTC	CASRPPERAYNEQFF
.	.	TRBV9	TRBJ2-5	TGTGCCAGCAGCGTAGGTATTGGAGGTAGTGCGCAGACCCAGTACTTC	CASSVGIGGSAQTQYF
.	once	TRBV6-5	TRBJ2-7	TGTGCCAGCAGTATAGGACAGTCCGGAGACGAGCAGTACTTC	CASSIGQSGDEQYF
.	.	TRBV21-1	TRBJ2-2	TGTGCCAGCAGCAAAGTTGACTCTCGGGACAGGGTGGCGGGAATACTAACCGGGGAGCTGTTTTTT	CASSKVDSRDRVAGILTGELFF
.	once	TRBV27	TRBJ2-3	TGTGCCAGCAGTTTAAAAGGCGGGGGCACAGATACGCAGTATTTT	CASSLKGGGTDTQYF
.	.	TRBV3-1/TRBV3-2	TRBJ1-1	TGTGCCAGCAGCCAAGATCGGTGGGGCAGGGGCGGACGGGCTTTCTTT	CASSQDRWGRGGRAFF
.	few	TRBV6-5	TRBJ2-3	TGTGCCAGCATGAAGCGGTCCACAGATACGCAGTATTTT	CASMKRSTDTQYF
TRBD1	.	TRBV30	TRBJ1-2	TGTGCCTGGGGACAGGGGGCTTATGGCTACACCTTC	CAWGQGAYGYTF
TRBD1	.	TRBV19	TRBJ1-1	TGTGCCAGTACTATGGGGACAGGGGGTTCTGAAGCTTTCTTT	CASTMGTGGSEAFF
TRBD2	.	TRBV13	TRBJ2-1	TGTGCCAGCAGCTCGGGACTAGCAGCCTACAATGAGCAGTTCTTC	CASSSGLAAYNEQFF
TRBD1	.	TRBV28	TRBJ2-1	TGTGCCAGCAGTTTTGGACAGGGAAGCTCCTACAATGAGCAGTTCTTC	CASSFGQGSSYNEQFF
.	.	TRBV6-2/TRBV6-3	TRBJ2-5	TGTGCCAGCAGTTACGCGGAGACCCAGTACTTC	CASSYAETQYF
TRBD1	.	TRBV7-7	TRBJ2-1	TGTGCCAGCAGTCAAACAGGGGGCCCTACAAATGAGCAGTTCTTC	CASSQTGGPTNEQFF
.	.	TRBV21-1	TRBJ2-7	TGTGCCAGCAGCAACCTAGGACAGGGGGACGAGCAGTACTTC	CASSNLGQGDEQYF
TRBD2	few	TRBV10-1	TRBJ2-1	TGCGCCAGCAGTGAGTCGTTAAGCGGGATGGGGAATGAGCAGTTCTTC	CASSESLSGMGNEQFF
TRBD1	.	TRBV28	TRBJ1-3	TGTGCCAGCGGTTTGACAGGGCCCAGGGTTCGAAACACCATATATTTT	CASGLTGPRVRNTIYF
.	.	TRBV4-1	TRBJ1-1	TGCGCCAGCAGCCAAGAAGGGGTGCCTGAAGCTTTCTTT	CASSQEGVPEAFF
.	.	TRBV14	TRBJ2-7	TGTGCCAGCAGCCGCATTGGAGGGGGCGGCGAGCAGTACTTC	CASSRIGGGGEQYF
.	.	TRBV4-1	TRBJ2-5	TGCGCCAGCAGCCAACTCCCCCTGCGTGGGCAGCAAGAGACCCAGTACTTC	CASSQLPLRGQQETQYF
TRBD1	.	TRBV5-1	TRBJ1-4	TGCGCCAGCAGCCCTGGGACAGGGGTTTATGAAAAACTGTTTTTT	CASSPGTGVYEKLFF
.	.	TRBV24-1	TRBJ1-3	TGTGCCACCAGTGACAGGGGTGGAAACACCATATATTTT	CATSDRGGNTIYF
.	.	TRBV2	TRBJ2-7	TGTGCCAGCAGTGAAACGGGATCCACCTACGAGCAGTACTTC	CASSETGSTYEQYF
TRBD2	once	TRBV7-8	TRBJ2-3	TGTGCCAGCAGCTCAAGTCGGCTAGCGGGCACAGATACGCAGTATTTT	CASSSSRLAGTDTQYF
.	.	TRBV12-5	TRBJ1-1	TGTGCTAGTGGTTTGGGACAGCTAAACACTGAAGCTTTCTTT	CASGLGQLNTEAFF
.	.	TRBV18	TRBJ1-6	TGTGCCAGCTCACCGGGTCGGGGGGATTCACCCCTCCACTTT	CASSPGRGDSPLHF
TRBD2	few	TRBV28	TRBJ2-1	TGTGCCAGCAGTTTATGGACTAGCGGGAGGAATGAGCAGTTCTTC	CASSLWTSGRNEQFF
TRBD2	once	TRBV6-2/TRBV6-3	TRBJ2-2	TGTGCCAGCAGTTCCGGACTAGCACGGGCCGGGGAGCTGTTTTTT	CASSSGLARAGELFF
.	.	TRBV9	TRBJ1-1	TGTGCCAGCGCACAGGGATGGGGTACTGAAGCTTTCTTT	CASAQGWGTEAFF
TRBD1	.	TRBV28	TRBJ1-2	TGTGCCAGCGTGGCAGGGGGCAAAAGCTACACCTTC	CASVAGGKSYTF
TRBD2	.	TRBV5-6	TRBJ2-1	TGTGCCAGCAGCCGTAGGACTAGCGGGGAATACAATGAGCAGTTCTTC	CASSRRTSGEYNEQFF
TRBD1	.	TRBV7-8	TRBJ1-5	TGTGCCAGCAGCTTAGCGGGGACAGCCGATCAGCCCCAGCATTTT	CASSLAGTADQPQHF
.	.	TRBV18	TRBJ2-7	TGTGCCAGCTCTACGACTAACCCCTACGAGCAGTACTTC	CASSTTNPYEQYF
.	.	TRBV4-1	TRBJ2-7	TGCGCCAGCAGCCACCTTAGAGAGGGCTACGAGCAGTACTTC	CASSHLREGYEQYF
.	.	TRBV14	TRBJ1-2	TGTGCCAGCAGCCCACGTCAGGAGGCTTTATATGGCTACACCTTC	CASSPRQEALYGYTF
.	.	TRBV27	TRBJ1-6	TGTGCCAGCAGGGACAATAATTCACCCCTCCACTTT	CASRDNNSPLHF
TRBD1	.	TRBV5-1	TRBJ2-2	TGCGCCAGCAGCTTGGGAGGGACAGGGAACACCGGGGAGCTGTTTTTT	CASSLGGTGNTGELFF
.	.	TRBV25-1	TRBJ2-7	TGTGCCAGCAAAGAGTCGGGGAGGAGGGAGCAGTACTTC	CASKESGRREQYF